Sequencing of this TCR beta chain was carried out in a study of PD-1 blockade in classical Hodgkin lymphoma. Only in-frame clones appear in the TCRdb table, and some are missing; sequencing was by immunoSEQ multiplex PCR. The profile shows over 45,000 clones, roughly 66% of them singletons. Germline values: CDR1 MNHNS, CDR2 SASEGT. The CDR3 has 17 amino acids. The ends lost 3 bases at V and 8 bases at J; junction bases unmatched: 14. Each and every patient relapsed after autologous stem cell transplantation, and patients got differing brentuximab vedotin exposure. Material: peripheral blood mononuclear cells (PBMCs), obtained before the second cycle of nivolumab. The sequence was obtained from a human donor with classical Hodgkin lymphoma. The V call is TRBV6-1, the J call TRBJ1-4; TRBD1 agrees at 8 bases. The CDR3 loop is CASSDNGKTGVVEKLFF. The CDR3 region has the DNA TGTGCCAGCAGTGACAATGGGAAGACAGGGGTAGTCGAAAAACTGTTTTTT.